These T cell receptor beta chains were read from a single sample in a study of T-cell memory formation after mild COVID-19. TCRdb reprocessed the 5' RACE reads with MiXCR, giving one entry per CDR3 protein. The repertoire includes about 150,000 distinct CDR3 sequences, approximately 25% of them detected once, and approximately 25% sits in the top ten. The sequenced sample was PBMCs or a T cell subset sorted from them (not recorded which). The receptor set was obtained from an adult woman who had mild COVID-19 (a few samples of this study predate the infection). Cell type and time point are not known. Each CDR3 is given with its conserved first and last residue. Fields, in order: V gene, D gene, clone size, J gene, CDR3 protein, CDR3 DNA. D genes are given only for firm matches. Expanded clones are given a class, and other clones once, few, many or no size at all.

v_call: TRBV3-1
d_call: .
clone_size: few
j_call: TRBJ2-7
cdr3_aa: CASSQDGPYYEQYF
cdr3_nt: TGTGCCAGCAGCCAAGATGGACCCTACTACGAGCAGTACTTC

v_call: TRBV20-1
d_call: .
clone_size: few
j_call: TRBJ2-1
cdr3_aa: CSARIGPHDNEQFF
cdr3_nt: TGCAGTGCTAGGATTGGGCCTCACGACAATGAGCAGTTCTTC

v_call: TRBV7-9
d_call: TRBD2
clone_size: .
j_call: TRBJ2-1
cdr3_aa: CASSLVLAGSEKFF
cdr3_nt: TGTGCCAGCAGCTTAGTCCTAGCGGGCTCTGAGAAGTTCTTC

v_call: TRBV7-9
d_call: .
clone_size: few
j_call: TRBJ2-4
cdr3_aa: CASSPAPTGGEDIQYF
cdr3_nt: TGTGCCAGCAGCCCAGCTCCGACGGGGGGCGAGGACATTCAGTACTTC

v_call: TRBV12-3/TRBV12-4
d_call: TRBD2
clone_size: .
j_call: TRBJ2-3
cdr3_aa: CASSRTSGSGKQYF
cdr3_nt: TGTGCCAGCAGCCGGACTAGCGGGAGTGGAAAGCAGTATTTT

v_call: TRBV19
d_call: .
clone_size: .
j_call: TRBJ1-2
cdr3_aa: CASSITGSYGYTF
cdr3_nt: TGTGCCAGTAGTATAACAGGGAGCTATGGCTACACCTTC

v_call: TRBV7-3
d_call: .
clone_size: .
j_call: TRBJ2-3
cdr3_aa: CASSLMCHRDTQYF
cdr3_nt: TGTGCCAGCAGCTTAATGTGCCACCGGGATACGCAGTATTTT

v_call: TRBV12-3/TRBV12-4
d_call: TRBD1
clone_size: .
j_call: TRBJ1-1
cdr3_aa: CASSGGDRGAEAFF
cdr3_nt: TGTGCCAGCAGTGGAGGGGACAGGGGAGCTGAAGCTTTCTTT

v_call: TRBV3-1
d_call: TRBD2
clone_size: .
j_call: TRBJ2-7
cdr3_aa: CASSQFRGGFRYEQYF
cdr3_nt: TGTGCCAGCAGCCAATTCCGGGGAGGGTTTCGCTACGAGCAGTACTTC

v_call: TRBV20-1
d_call: .
clone_size: few
j_call: TRBJ2-3
cdr3_aa: CSARHRESGLAQYF
cdr3_nt: TGCAGTGCTAGACACAGGGAGTCAGGTCTAGCGCAGTATTTT

v_call: TRBV7-9
d_call: .
clone_size: few
j_call: TRBJ2-5
cdr3_aa: CASSLDWQETQYF
cdr3_nt: TGTGCCAGCAGCTTAGATTGGCAAGAGACCCAGTACTTC

v_call: TRBV6-5
d_call: TRBD2
clone_size: .
j_call: TRBJ2-3
cdr3_aa: CAAGLADTDTQYF
cdr3_nt: TGTGCCGCGGGACTAGCGGACACAGATACGCAGTATTTT

v_call: TRBV27
d_call: TRBD1
clone_size: few
j_call: TRBJ2-3
cdr3_aa: CASSPQGASFDTQYF
cdr3_nt: TGTGCCAGCAGTCCACAGGGGGCGTCCTTCGATACGCAGTATTTT

v_call: TRBV10-3
d_call: .
clone_size: few
j_call: TRBJ2-1
cdr3_aa: CAIRDPGEGPTSYNEQFF
cdr3_nt: TGTGCCATCAGGGACCCTGGAGAGGGGCCGACCTCCTACAATGAGCAGTTCTTC